The sequence of this TCR beta chain was determined in a study of regulatory T cells in long-lasting Graves disease. Findings of the study overall: TCR diversity was lower in persistent Graves' patients (versus newly diagnosed ones). Fewer public clonotypes were shared by new patients (just under 1,000) than by persistent patients (about 2,800).

Documented time point: newly diagnosed GD, antithyroid drugs for less than 3 months. From RNA extracted from PBMCs, the TCR library was made. To make TCR beta libraries, researchers used iRepertoire HTBI primers and Arm-PCR of CDR3 regions. TCRdb called the multiplex PCR reads again in MiXCR, with one record for every CDR3 protein. This repertoire shows about 310,000 distinct CDR3 sequences, over 15% found once; its top ten account for around 36%. This clonotype was seen a single time. Its antigen is still unknown. There are 13 residues in the CDR3. Trimming cost V 0 bases and J 5 bases, with 11 bases left between them. Germline V gives CDR1 DFQATT, CDR2 SNEGSKA (reference sequence).

The V call is TRBV20-1, the J call TRBJ2-7; TRBD2 might be the D (5 bases). The receptor was derived from a female donor with Graves disease. Sequencing was performed on peripheral blood mononuclear cells (PBMCs), taken at new diagnosis, from a patient treated with antithyroid drugs. The CDR3 DNA reads as TGCAGTGCTAGAGACAGCGGTGTGAACGAGCAGTACTTC. Its translation: CSARDSGVNEQYF.